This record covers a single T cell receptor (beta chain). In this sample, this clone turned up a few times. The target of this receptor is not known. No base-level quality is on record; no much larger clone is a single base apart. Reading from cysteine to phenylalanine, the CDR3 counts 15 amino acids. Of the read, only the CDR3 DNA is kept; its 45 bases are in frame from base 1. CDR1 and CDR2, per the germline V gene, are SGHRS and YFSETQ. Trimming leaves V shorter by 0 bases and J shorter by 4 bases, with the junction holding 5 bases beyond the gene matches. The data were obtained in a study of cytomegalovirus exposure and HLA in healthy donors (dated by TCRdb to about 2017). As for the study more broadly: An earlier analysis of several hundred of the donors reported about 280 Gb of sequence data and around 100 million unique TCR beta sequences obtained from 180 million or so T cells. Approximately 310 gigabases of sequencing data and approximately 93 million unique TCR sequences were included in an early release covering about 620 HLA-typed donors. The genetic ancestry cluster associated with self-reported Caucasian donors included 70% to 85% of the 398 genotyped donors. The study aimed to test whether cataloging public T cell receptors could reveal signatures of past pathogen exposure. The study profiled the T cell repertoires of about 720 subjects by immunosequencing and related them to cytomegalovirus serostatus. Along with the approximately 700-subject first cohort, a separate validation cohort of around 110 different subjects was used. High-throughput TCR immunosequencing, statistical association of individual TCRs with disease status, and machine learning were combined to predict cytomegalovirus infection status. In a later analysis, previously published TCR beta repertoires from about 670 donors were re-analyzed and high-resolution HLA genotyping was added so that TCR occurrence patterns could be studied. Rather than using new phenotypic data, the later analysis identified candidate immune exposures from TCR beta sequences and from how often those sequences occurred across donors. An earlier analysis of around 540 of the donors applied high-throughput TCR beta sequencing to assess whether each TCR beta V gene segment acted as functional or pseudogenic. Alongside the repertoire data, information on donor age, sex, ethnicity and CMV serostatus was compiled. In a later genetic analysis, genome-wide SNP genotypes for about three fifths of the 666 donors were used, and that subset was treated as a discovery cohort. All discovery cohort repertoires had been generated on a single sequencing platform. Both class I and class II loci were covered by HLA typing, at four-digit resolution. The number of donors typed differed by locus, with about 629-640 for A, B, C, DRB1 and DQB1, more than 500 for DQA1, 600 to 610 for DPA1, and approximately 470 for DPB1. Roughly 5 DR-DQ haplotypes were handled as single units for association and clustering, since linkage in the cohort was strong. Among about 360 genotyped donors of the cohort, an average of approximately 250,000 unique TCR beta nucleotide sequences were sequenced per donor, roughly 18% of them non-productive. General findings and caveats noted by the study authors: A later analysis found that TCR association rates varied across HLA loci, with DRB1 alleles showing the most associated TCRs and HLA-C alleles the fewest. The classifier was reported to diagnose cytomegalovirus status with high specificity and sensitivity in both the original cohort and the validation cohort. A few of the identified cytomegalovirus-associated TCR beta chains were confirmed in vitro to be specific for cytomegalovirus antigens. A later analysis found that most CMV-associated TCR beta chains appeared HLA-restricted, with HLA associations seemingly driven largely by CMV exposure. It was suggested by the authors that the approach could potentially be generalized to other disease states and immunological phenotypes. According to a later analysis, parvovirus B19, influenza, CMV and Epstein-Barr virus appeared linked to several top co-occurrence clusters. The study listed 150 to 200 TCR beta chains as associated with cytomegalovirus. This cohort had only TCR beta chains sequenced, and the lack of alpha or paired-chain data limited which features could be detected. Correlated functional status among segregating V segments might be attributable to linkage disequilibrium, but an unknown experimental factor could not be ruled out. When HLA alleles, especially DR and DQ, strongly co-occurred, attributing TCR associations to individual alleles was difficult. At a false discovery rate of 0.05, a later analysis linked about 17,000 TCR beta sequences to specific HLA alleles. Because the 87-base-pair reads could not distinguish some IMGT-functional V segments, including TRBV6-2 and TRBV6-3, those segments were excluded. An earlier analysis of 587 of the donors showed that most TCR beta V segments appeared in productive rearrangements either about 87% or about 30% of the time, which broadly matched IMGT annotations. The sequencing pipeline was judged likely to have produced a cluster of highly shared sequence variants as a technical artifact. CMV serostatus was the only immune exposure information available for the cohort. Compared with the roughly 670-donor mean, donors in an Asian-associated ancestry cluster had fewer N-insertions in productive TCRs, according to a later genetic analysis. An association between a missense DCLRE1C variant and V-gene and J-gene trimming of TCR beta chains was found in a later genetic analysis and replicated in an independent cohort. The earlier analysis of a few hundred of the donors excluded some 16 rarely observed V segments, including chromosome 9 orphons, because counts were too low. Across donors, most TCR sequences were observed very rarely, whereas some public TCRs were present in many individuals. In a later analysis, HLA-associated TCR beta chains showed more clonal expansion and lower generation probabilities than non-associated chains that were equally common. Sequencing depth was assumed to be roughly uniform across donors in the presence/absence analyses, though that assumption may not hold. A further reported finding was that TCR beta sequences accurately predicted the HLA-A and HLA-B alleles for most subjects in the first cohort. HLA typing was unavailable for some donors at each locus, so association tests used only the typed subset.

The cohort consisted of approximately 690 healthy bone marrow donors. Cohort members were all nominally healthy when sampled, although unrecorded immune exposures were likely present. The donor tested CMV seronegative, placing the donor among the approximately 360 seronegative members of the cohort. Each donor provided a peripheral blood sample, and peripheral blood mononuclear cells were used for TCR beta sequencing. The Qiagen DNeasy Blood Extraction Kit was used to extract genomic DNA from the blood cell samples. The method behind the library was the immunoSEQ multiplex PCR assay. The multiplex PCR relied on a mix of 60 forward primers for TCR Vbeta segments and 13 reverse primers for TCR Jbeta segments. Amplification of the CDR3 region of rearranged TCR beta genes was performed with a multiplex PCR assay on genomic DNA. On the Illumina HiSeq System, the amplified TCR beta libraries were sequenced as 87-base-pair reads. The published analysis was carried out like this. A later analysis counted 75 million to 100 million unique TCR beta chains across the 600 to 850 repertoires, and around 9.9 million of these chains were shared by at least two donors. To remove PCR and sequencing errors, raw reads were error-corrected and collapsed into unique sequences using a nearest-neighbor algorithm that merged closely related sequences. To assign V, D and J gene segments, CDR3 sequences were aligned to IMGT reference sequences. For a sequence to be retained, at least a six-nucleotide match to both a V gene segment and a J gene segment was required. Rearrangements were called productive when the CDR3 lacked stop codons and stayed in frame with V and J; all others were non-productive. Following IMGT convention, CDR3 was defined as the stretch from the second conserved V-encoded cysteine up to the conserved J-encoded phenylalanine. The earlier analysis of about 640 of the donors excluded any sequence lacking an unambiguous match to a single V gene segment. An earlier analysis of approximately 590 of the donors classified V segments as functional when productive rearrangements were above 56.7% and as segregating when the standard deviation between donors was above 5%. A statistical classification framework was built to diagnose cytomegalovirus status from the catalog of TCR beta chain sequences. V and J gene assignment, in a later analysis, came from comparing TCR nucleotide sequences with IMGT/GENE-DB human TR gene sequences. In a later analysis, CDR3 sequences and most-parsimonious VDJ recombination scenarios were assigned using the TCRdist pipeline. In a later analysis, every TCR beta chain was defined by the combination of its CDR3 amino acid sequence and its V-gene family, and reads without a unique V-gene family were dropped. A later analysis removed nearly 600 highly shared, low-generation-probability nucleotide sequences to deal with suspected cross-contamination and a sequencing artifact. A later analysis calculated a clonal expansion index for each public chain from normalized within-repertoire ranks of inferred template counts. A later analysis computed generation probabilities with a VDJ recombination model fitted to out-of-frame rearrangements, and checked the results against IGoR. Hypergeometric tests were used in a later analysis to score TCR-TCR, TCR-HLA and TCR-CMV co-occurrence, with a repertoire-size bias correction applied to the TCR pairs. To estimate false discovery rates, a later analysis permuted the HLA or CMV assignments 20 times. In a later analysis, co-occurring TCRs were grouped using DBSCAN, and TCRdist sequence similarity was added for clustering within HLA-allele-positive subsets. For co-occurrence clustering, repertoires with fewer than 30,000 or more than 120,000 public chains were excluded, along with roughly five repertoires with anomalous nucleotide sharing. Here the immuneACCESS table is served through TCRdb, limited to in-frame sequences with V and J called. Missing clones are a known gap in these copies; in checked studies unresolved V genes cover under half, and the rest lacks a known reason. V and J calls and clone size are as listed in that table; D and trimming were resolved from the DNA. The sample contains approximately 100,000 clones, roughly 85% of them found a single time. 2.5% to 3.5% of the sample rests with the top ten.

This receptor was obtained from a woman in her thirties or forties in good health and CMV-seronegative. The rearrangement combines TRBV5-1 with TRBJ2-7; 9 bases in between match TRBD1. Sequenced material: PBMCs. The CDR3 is CASSLGDREIYEQYF. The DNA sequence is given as TGCGCCAGCAGCTTGGGGGACAGGGAAATATACGAGCAGTACTTC.